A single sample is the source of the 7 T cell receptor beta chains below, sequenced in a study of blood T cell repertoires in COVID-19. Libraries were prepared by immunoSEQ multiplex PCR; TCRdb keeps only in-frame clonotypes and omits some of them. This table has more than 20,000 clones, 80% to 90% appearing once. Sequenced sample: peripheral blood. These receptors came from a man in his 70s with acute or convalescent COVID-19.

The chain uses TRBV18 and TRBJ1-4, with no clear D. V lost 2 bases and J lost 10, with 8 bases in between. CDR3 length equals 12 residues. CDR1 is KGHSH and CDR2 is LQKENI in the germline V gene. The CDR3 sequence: CASSPTGIKLFF. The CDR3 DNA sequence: TGTGCCAGCTCACCAACGGGGATAAAACTGTTTTTT.

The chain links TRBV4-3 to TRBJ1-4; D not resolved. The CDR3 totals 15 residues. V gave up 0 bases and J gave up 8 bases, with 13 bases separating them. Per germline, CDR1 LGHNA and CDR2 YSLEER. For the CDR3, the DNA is TGCGCCAGCAGCCAAGATAGGCGGTCGTGGGAAAAACTGTTTTTT. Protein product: CASSQDRRSWEKLFF.

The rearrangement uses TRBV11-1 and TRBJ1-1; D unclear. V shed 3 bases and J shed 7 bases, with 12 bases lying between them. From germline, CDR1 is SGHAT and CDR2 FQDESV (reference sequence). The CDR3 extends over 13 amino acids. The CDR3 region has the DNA TGTGCCAGCAGCTTGCGTACCGGGGATGAAGCTTTCTTT. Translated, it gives CASSLRTGDEAFF.

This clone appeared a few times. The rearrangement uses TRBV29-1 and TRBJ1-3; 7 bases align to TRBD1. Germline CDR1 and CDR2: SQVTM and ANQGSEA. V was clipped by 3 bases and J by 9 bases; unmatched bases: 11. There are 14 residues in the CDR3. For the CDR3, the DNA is TGCAGCGTTGACGGTCAGGGGGGAGGAGGCACCATATATTTT. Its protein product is CSVDGQGGGGTIYF.

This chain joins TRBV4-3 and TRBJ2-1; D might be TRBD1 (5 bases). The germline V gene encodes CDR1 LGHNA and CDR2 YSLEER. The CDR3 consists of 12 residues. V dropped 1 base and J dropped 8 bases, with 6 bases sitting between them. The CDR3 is CASSQGRDEQFF. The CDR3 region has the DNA TGCGCCAGCAGCCAAGGCAGGGATGAGCAGTTCTTC.

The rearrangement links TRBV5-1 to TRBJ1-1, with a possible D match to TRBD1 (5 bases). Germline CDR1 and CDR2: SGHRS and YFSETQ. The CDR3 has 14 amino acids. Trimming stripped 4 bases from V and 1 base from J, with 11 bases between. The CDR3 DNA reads TGCGCCAGCAGCCCGGACGGACAGAACACTGAAGCTTTCTTT. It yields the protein CASSPDGQNTEAFF. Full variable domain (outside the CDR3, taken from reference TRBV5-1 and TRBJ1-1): KAGVTQTPRYLIKTRGQQVTLSCSPISGHRSVSWYQQTPGQGLQFLFEYFSETQRNKGNFPGRFSGRQFSNSRSEMNVSTLELGDSALYLCASSPDGQNTEAFFGQGTRLTVV.

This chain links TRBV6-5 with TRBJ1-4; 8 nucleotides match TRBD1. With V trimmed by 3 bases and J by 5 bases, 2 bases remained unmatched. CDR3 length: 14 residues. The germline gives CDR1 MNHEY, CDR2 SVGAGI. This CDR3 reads CASSYTGGNEKLFF. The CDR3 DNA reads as TGTGCCAGCAGTTATACAGGGGGAAATGAAAAACTGTTTTTT.